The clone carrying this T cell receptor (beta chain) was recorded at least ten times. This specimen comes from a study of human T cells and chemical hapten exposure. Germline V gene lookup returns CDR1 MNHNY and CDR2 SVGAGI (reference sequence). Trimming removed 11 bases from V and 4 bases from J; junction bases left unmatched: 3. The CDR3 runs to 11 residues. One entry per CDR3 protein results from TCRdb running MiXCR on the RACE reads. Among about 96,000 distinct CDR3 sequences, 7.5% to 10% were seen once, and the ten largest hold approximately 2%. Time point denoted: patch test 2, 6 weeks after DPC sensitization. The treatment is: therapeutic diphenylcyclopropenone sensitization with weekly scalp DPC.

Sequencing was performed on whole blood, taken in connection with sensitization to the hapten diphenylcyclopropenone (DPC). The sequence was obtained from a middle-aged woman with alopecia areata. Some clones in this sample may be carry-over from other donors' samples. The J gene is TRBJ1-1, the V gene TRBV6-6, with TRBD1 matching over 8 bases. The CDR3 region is CASTGATEAFF. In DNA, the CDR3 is TGTGCCTCGACAGGGGCCACTGAAGCTTTCTTT.